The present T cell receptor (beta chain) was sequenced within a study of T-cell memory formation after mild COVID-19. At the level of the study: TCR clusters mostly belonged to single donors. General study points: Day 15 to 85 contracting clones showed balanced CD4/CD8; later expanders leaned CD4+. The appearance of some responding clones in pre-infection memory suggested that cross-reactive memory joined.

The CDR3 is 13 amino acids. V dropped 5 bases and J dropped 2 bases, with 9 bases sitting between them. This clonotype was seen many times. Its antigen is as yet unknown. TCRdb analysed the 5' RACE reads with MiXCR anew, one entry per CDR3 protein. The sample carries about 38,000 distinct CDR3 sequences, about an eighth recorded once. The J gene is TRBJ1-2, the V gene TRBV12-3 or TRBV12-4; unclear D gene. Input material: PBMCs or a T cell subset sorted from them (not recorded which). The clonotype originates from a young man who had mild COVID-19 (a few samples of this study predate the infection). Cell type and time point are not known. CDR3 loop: CASSQTENYGYTF. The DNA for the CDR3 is TGTGCCAGCAGTCAAACAGAGAACTATGGCTACACCTTC.